This is a list of T cell receptor beta chains from one sample in a study of cytomegalovirus exposure and HLA in healthy donors. Assay used: immunoSEQ multiplex PCR; TCRdb lists only in-frame clones, some missing. The table has 100,000 to 150,000 clones, 65% to 75% seen once; the top ten hold around 5.5%. Sequencing was performed on PBMCs. The receptors shown here come from a woman aged 50 to 60 in good health and CMV-seropositive. CDR3s include the opening cysteine and the closing phenylalanine or tryptophan. The D gene is left open where the match is weak. Where a row states a size, it is once, few, many or the class of an expanded clone; other rows omit it.

j_gene: TRBJ2-3; v_gene: TRBV5-1; abundance: .; d_gene: TRBD2; CDR3nt: TGCGCCAGCAGCCCAACGACTAGCTGGGGCGCAGATACGCAGTATTTT; CDR3aa: CASSPTTSWGADTQYF
j_gene: TRBJ2-2; v_gene: TRBV11-3; abundance: .; d_gene: TRBD2; CDR3nt: TGTGCCAGCAGCTTTAGCGGGGCGACAAAAAGGGAGGAGCTGTTTTTT; CDR3aa: CASSFSGATKREELFF
j_gene: TRBJ1-2; v_gene: TRBV6-6; abundance: .; d_gene: .; CDR3nt: TGTGCCAGCAGTTACTATACAGGGTTGGTGGGCTACACCTTC; CDR3aa: CASSYYTGLVGYTF
j_gene: TRBJ2-1; v_gene: TRBV5-1; abundance: .; d_gene: TRBD2; CDR3nt: TGCGCCAGCAGCTTTAGGCGGGGGAATGAGCAGTTCTTC; CDR3aa: CASSFRRGNEQFF
j_gene: TRBJ2-7; v_gene: TRBV5-1; abundance: .; d_gene: .; CDR3nt: TGCGCCAGCAGCTTGATCAGCGGTCGCGAGCAGTACTTC; CDR3aa: CASSLISGREQYF
j_gene: TRBJ1-5; v_gene: TRBV10-2; abundance: once; d_gene: TRBD1; CDR3nt: TGCGCCAGCGGACAGGTTGGTCAGCCCCAGCATTTT; CDR3aa: CASGQVGQPQHF
j_gene: TRBJ2-6; v_gene: TRBV10-3; abundance: .; d_gene: .; CDR3nt: TGTGCCATCAGGGAGACTGACTCTGGGGCCAACGTCCTGACTTTC; CDR3aa: CAIRETDSGANVLTF
j_gene: TRBJ2-2; v_gene: TRBV5-1; abundance: .; d_gene: .; CDR3nt: TGCGCCAGCAGCATGACACAGGGTGGTTACGCCGGGGAGCTGTTTTTT; CDR3aa: CASSMTQGGYAGELFF
j_gene: TRBJ1-1; v_gene: TRBV5-1; abundance: few; d_gene: .; CDR3nt: TGCGCCAGCAGCTTCCCCGACACAGCCAGTGAAGCTTTCTTT; CDR3aa: CASSFPDTASEAFF
j_gene: TRBJ1-1; v_gene: TRBV29-1; abundance: few; d_gene: TRBD1; CDR3nt: TGCAGCGTTGTTGGGCAGGGGGCGGCTGAAGCTTTCTTT; CDR3aa: CSVVGQGAAEAFF
j_gene: TRBJ1-5; v_gene: TRBV6-1; abundance: .; d_gene: .; CDR3nt: TGTGCCAGCAGCATTGGGAGTCAGCCCCAGCATTTT; CDR3aa: CASSIGSQPQHF
j_gene: TRBJ1-1; v_gene: TRBV6-6; abundance: .; d_gene: .; CDR3nt: TGTGCCAGCAGTTTCAGGGGAGAGGCTGAAGCTTTCTTT; CDR3aa: CASSFRGEAEAFF
j_gene: TRBJ1-1; v_gene: TRBV30; abundance: .; d_gene: TRBD1; CDR3nt: TGTGCCTGGAGAGGGGACAGGAGGAACACTGAAGCTTTCTTT; CDR3aa: CAWRGDRRNTEAFF
j_gene: TRBJ1-1; v_gene: TRBV6-4; abundance: .; d_gene: .; CDR3nt: TGTGCCAGCAGTGACCACCCGGGGGACACTGAAGCTTTCTTT; CDR3aa: CASSDHPGDTEAFF
j_gene: TRBJ1-1; v_gene: TRBV5-1; abundance: .; d_gene: .; CDR3nt: TGCGCCAGCAGCTCGGGTCTGTTGGGGGCGCAGGACACTGAAGCTTTCTTT; CDR3aa: CASSSGLLGAQDTEAFF
j_gene: TRBJ2-3; v_gene: TRBV6-5; abundance: few; d_gene: TRBD2; CDR3nt: TGTGCCAGCAGTCCGGGACTAGCGGGGTTAGATACGCAGTATTTT; CDR3aa: CASSPGLAGLDTQYF
j_gene: TRBJ2-7; v_gene: TRBV9; abundance: .; d_gene: .; CDR3nt: TGTGCCAGCAGCGTAGTACAGACCTACGAGCAGTACTTC; CDR3aa: CASSVVQTYEQYF
j_gene: TRBJ1-1; v_gene: TRBV10-1; abundance: few; d_gene: .; CDR3nt: TGCGCCAGCAGTGCTTGGCGGGGAATGAACACTGAAGCTTTCTTT; CDR3aa: CASSAWRGMNTEAFF
j_gene: TRBJ1-3; v_gene: TRBV6-1; abundance: .; d_gene: .; CDR3nt: TGTGCCAGCTTTGACAGGAGCTCTGGAAACACCATATATTTT; CDR3aa: CASFDRSSGNTIYF